The T cell receptor (beta chain) under discussion was sequenced for a study of shared clonotypes between healthy human individuals. General study findings and limits: Rarefaction analysis demonstrated incomplete sorted-subset sequencing notwithstanding large depth.

This table comes from immunoSEQ multiplex PCR, and its TCRdb copy is limited to in-frame clones, with some not included. In the table there are roughly 500,000 clones, almost 97% of which are singletons. From germline, CDR1 is SGHRS and CDR2 YFSETQ. Between the trimmed V and J ends, which lost 0 bases and 0 bases, there was a span of 15 bases. The CDR3 has 17 residues. Comments on this clone: What it binds is unknown.

This receptor was identified in a woman aged 25 to 39 in good health. The sample consisted of naive CD4+ T cells sorted from blood. The sample's subset: CD45RA+ positively selected. The chain links TRBV5-1 to TRBJ1-1; the D gene is possibly TRBD1 (5 bases). The CDR3 here is CASSLAGGWTMNTEAFF. As DNA, the CDR3 is TGCGCCAGCAGCTTGGCCGGGGGGTGGACGATGAACACTGAAGCTTTCTTT.